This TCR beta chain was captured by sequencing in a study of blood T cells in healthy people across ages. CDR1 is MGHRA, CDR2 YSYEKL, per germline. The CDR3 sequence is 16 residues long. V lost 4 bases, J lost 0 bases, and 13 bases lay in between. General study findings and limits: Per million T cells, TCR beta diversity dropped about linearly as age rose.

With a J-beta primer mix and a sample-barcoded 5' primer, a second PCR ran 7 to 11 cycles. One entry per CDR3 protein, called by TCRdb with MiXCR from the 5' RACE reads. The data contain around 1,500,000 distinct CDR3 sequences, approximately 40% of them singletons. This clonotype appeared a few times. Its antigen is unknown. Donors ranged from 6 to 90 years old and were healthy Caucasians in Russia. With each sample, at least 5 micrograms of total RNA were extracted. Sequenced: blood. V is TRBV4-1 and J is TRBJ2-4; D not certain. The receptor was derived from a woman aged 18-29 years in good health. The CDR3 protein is CASSLGFGLAKNIQYF. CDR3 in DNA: TGCGCCAGCAGCCTTGGATTTGGGCTAGCCAAAAACATTCAGTACTTC.